The 23 T cell receptor beta chains given below trace back to one sample, sequenced in a study of cytomegalovirus exposure and HLA in healthy donors (dated by TCRdb to about 2017). Receptor libraries were prepared by the immunoSEQ multiplex PCR assay. A mixture of 60 forward primers for TCR Vbeta segments and 13 reverse primers for TCR Jbeta segments was used in the multiplex PCR. Imported from immuneACCESS, the table was reduced by TCRdb to in-frame sequences with V and J called. These copies leave out some clones; in studies compared against another copy, an unresolved V gene accounts for under half, and the cause of the remainder is not known. The sample includes around 100,000 clones, with 60% to 80% observed a single time. The ten largest clones represent around 17% of the sample. Material for sequencing was PBMCs. All receptors come from a woman aged 55-75 years in good health and CMV-seropositive.

Only a few counts were recorded for this clone. The rearrangement uses TRBV2 and TRBJ2-1; 8 nucleotides match TRBD2. The J segment lost 2 bases and the V segment lost 5 bases, leaving 8 bases of the junction unmatched. The CDR3 is made up of 16 amino acids. CDR1 SNHLY and CDR2 FYNNEI come from the germline V gene. The CDR3 nucleotides are TGTGCCAGCAGTAACCGACTAGCGCAGCCCTACAATGAGCAGTTCTTC. The encoded protein is CASSNRLAQPYNEQFF.

The chain employs TRBV9 and TRBJ1-2; perhaps TRBD1 as D (6 bases). Deletions cut 3 bases from V and 8 bases from J, with 17 bases between. Germline lookup yields CDR1 SGDLS and CDR2 YYNGEE. This CDR3 comprises 14 residues. The CDR3 spells CASSASRGAGGYTF. The CDR3 DNA follows: TGTGCCAGCAGCGCCTCCCGGGGGGCAGGCGGCTACACCTTC. Based on the CDR3 plus reference TRBV9 and TRBJ1-2, the full variable domain is DSGVTQTPKHLITATGQRVTLRCSPRSGDLSVYWYQQSLDQGLQFLIQYYNGEERAKGNILERFSAQQFPDLHSELNLSSLELGDSALYFCASSASRGAGGYTFGSGTRLTVV.

The chain links TRBV30 to TRBJ1-2; D remains ambiguous. The germline V gene encodes CDR1 GTSNPN and CDR2 SVGIG (reference sequence). This CDR3 comprises 12 residues. Between the trimmed V and J ends, which lost 0 bases and 4 bases, there was a span of 6 bases. CDR3 amino acids: CAWSVSGYGYTF. CDR3 nucleotides: TGTGCCTGGAGTGTATCCGGCTATGGCTACACCTTC.

The chain is built from TRBV7-3 and TRBJ2-3; TRBD2 aligns across 8 bases. CDR1 and CDR2 from the germline V gene are SGHTA and FQGTGA. The CDR3 is made up of 15 amino acids. V lost 5 bases, J lost 6 bases, and 10 bases stayed unmatched. The CDR3 reads CASSLLSGSRDTQYF. The CDR3 nucleotides read TGTGCCAGCAGCCTCCTAAGCGGGAGTAGGGATACGCAGTATTTT.

The V gene is TRBV5-1, the J gene TRBJ1-1, with TRBD1 as a possible D gene (6 bases). V was cut by 0 bases and J by 5 bases, with 11 bases left in between. The germline V gene has CDR1 SGHRS and CDR2 YFSETQ. The CDR3 covers 14 residues. CDR3 protein: CASSLEGGGTEAFF. CDR3 bases: TGCGCCAGCAGCTTGGAAGGGGGAGGGACTGAAGCTTTCTTT.

The chain combines TRBV12-5 with TRBJ1-1, with 7 positions matching TRBD1. Germline loops: CDR1 LGHNT, CDR2 FRNRAP. V dropped 2 bases and J dropped 5; count of bases not matched to a gene: 2. This CDR3 is 13 amino acids long. CDR3 coding DNA: TGTGCTAGTGGTTTGCGGACAGGTACTGAAGCTTTCTTT. Translating it yields CASGLRTGTEAFF.

The chain is built from TRBV28 and TRBJ2-5; D call uncertain. Near its end, the DNA agrees better with TRBJ2-7, so the J call may be wrong. This CDR3 has 11 amino acids. Germline CDR1 MDHEN, CDR2 SYDVKM. CDR3 coding DNA: TGTGCCAGCAGGGTGATGGGCGAGCAGTACTTC. It encodes CASRVMGEQYF.

The V and J genes are TRBV10-2 and TRBJ2-1, with 8 bases fitting TRBD2. The ends lost 6 bases at V and 7 bases at J; junction bases unmatched: 8. In germline, CDR1 is WSHSY, CDR2 SAAADI. The CDR3 totals 14 residues. The CDR3 coding sequence is TGCGCCAGCAGGAGGGGGGCTAGCGGGAATGAGCAGTTCTTC. It codes for CASRRGASGNEQFF.

This clone was counted a few times. This rearrangement joins TRBV27 to TRBJ2-7; D might be TRBD1 (5 bases). Trimming pared 2 bases from V and 5 bases from J, leaving 10 bases between. The CDR3 is 13 amino acids. Germline assignment: CDR1 MNHEY and CDR2 SMNVEV (reference sequence). CDR3 nucleotide sequence: TGTGCCAGCAGTTTACAGGGTCCCAACGAGCAGTACTTC. It yields the protein CASSLQGPNEQYF.

This rearrangement joins TRBV6-4 to TRBJ2-2; D is uncertain. V shed 0 bases and J shed 3 bases, with 5 bases lying between them. The CDR3 is 14 amino acids. Germline V gene data show CDR1 as MRHNA and CDR2 as SNTAGT. CDR3 loop: CASSDSPDTGELFF. DNA of the CDR3: TGTGCCAGCAGTGACTCTCCAGACACCGGGGAGCTGTTTTTT.

The chain links TRBV7-9 to TRBJ1-3; D uncertain. Germline CDR1 SEHNR, CDR2 FQNEAQ (reference sequence). This CDR3 contains 14 residues. V was cut by 5 bases and J by 1 base, with 9 bases left in between. The CDR3 region has the DNA TGTGCCAGCAGCCGTCGACAATCTGGAAACACCATATATTTT. This gives the protein CASSRRQSGNTIYF.

The chain carries TRBV10-3 and TRBJ2-2, with 11 bases aligning to TRBD2. V was pared by 2 bases and J by 0 bases, with 8 bases of the junction left unmatched. Germline CDR1 and CDR2: ENHRY and SYGVKD. This CDR3 has 19 amino acids. The CDR3 region is CAISERPGTSGANTGELFF. DNA of the CDR3: TGTGCCATCAGTGAGAGGCCGGGGACTAGCGGTGCGAACACCGGGGAGCTGTTTTTT.

V and J are TRBV4-2 and TRBJ2-3; D is unclear. The germline CDR1 and CDR2 sequences are LGHNA and YNFKEQ. There are 14 residues in the CDR3. Between the trimmed V and J ends, which lost 2 bases and 1 base, there was a span of 7 bases. The DNA of the CDR3 is TGTGCCAGCAGCCAACATCCGGGCACAGATACGCAGTATTTT. It is translated as CASSQHPGTDTQYF.

The chain has TRBV5-4 and TRBJ2-1; 10 bases are a match to TRBD2. Unmatched junction bases numbered 11, after V lost 6 bases and J lost 8 bases. This CDR3 comprises 15 residues. From germline, CDR1 is SGHNT and CDR2 YYREEE (reference sequence). The CDR3 sequence is CASNVGAGGPYEQFF. CDR3 coding DNA: TGTGCCAGCAACGTTGGAGCGGGAGGGCCCTATGAGCAGTTCTTC.

The rearrangement uses TRBV6-5 and TRBJ1-2; D perhaps matches TRBD1 (5 bases). With 8 bases removed from V and 3 bases from J, the gap between germline ends came to 13 bases. Germline CDR1 is MNHEY and CDR2 is SVGAGI. There are 13 residues in the CDR3. In DNA, the CDR3 is TGTGCCAGCGCCCGGGAGGGGTACTATGGCTACACCTTC. This encodes CASAREGYYGYTF.

V is TRBV10-3 and J is TRBJ2-1; 15 nucleotides agree with TRBD2. Germline V gene lookup returns CDR1 ENHRY and CDR2 SYGVKD. This CDR3 is built from 16 residues. The ends lost 6 bases at V and 6 bases at J; junction bases unmatched: 6. CDR3 region: CAISWTSGRARNEQFF. The CDR3 DNA follows: TGTGCCATCAGCTGGACTAGCGGGAGGGCCCGCAATGAGCAGTTCTTC.

This clone was seen just once. The chain recombines TRBV5-1 with TRBJ1-1; D possibly corresponds to TRBD1 (6 bases). Trimming cost V 0 bases and J 4 bases, with 13 bases left between them. This CDR3 is 15 amino acids long. Germline loops: CDR1 SGHRS, CDR2 YFSETQ. The CDR3 reads CASSLGARGGTEAFF. CDR3 sequence (DNA): TGCGCCAGCAGCTTGGGGGCCCGAGGGGGCACTGAAGCTTTCTTT.

The CDR3 sequence is CASSSWTDYGYTF. The CDR3 nucleotides read TGTGCCAGCAGCTCTTGGACAGACTATGGCTACACCTTC. The chain has TRBV7-9 and TRBJ1-2; TRBD1 is a possible D gene (6 bases). This CDR3 comprises 13 residues. Germline assignment: CDR1 SEHNR and CDR2 FQNEAQ (reference sequence). V was clipped by 4 bases and J by 3 bases, with 9 bases between them.

The rearrangement links TRBV7-9 to TRBJ2-3, with D maybe TRBD2 (6 bases). The CDR3 has 16 amino acids. Looked up from germline, CDR1 is SEHNR and CDR2 is FQNEAQ (reference sequence). The ends were cut back, 1 base at V and 5 bases at J, with 16 bases in the middle. DNA for the CDR3: TGTGCCAGCAGCTTAGGGGACGGGGGAGGTATAGATACGCAGTATTTT. Amino acid sequence: CASSLGDGGGIDTQYF. Looking up the rest from reference TRBV7-9 and TRBJ2-3 gives the full variable domain: DTGVSQNPRHKITKRGQNVTFRCDPISEHNRLYWYRQTLGQGPEFLTYFQNEAQLEKSRLLSDRFSAERPKGSFSTLEIQRTEQGDSAMYLCASSLGDGGGIDTQYFGPGTRLTVL.

This chain links TRBV5-1 with TRBJ2-3; D is unresolved. The length of the CDR3 is 16 residues. CDR1 is SGHRS, CDR2 YFSETQ, per germline. V was shortened by 0 bases and J by 0 bases, with 11 bases between the two germline ends. The CDR3 is CASSLGRHTSTDTQYF. DNA for the CDR3: TGCGCCAGCAGCTTGGGCAGGCACACTAGCACAGATACGCAGTATTTT.

This clone was seen a handful of times. The chain joins TRBV5-4 to TRBJ1-1; TRBD1 aligns across 10 bases. Germline CDR1 reads SGHNT; CDR2 reads YYREEE (reference sequence). The CDR3 length is 13 residues. The V segment lost 5 bases and the J segment 9 bases; nucleotides outside the gene matches: 7. The CDR3 bases are TGTGCCAGCAGTTCGGGACAGGGGCCCCAAGCTTTCTTT. Encoded protein: CASSSGQGPQAFF.

The genes are TRBV30 and TRBJ1-6, with 7 positions matching TRBD1. J gave up 10 bases and V 4 bases, and 7 bases lay outside the gene matches. Germline assignment: CDR1 GTSNPN and CDR2 SVGIG (reference sequence). The length of the CDR3 is 13 residues. CDR3 coding DNA: TGTGCCTGGACTCGACAGGGCGGGTCACCCCTCCACTTT. Protein: CAWTRQGGSPLHF. Drawing the rest from reference TRBV30 and TRBJ1-6, the complete variable domain is SQTIHQWPATLVQPVGSPLSLECTVEGTSNPNLYWYRQAAGRGLQLLFYSVGIGQISSEVPQNLSASRPQDRQFILSSKKLLLSDSGFYLCAWTRQGGSPLHFGNGTRLTVT.

Notes on this clone: The sample has other DNA sequences that encode this CDR3 too. The V gene is TRBV5-4, the J gene TRBJ2-3, with 14 bases matching TRBD2. This CDR3 has 16 residues. Germline assignment: CDR1 SGHNT and CDR2 YYREEE (reference sequence). Trimming at V came to 4 bases and at J to 1 base, leaving 2 bases not matched to a gene. The CDR3 bases are TGTGCCAGCAGCGGGGGACTAGCGGGGGGCACAGATACGCAGTATTTT. This translates into CASSGGLAGGTDTQYF.